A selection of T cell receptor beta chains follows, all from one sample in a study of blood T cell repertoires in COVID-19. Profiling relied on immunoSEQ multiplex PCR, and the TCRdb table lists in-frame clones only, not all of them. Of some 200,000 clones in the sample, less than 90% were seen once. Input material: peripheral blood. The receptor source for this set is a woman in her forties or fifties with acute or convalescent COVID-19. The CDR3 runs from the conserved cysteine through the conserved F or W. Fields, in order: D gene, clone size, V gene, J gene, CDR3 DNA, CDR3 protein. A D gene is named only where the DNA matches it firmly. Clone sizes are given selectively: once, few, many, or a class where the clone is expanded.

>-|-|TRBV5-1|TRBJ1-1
TGCGCCAGCAGCTTGGACCGGGGGTTGGGAACTGAAGCTTTCTTT
CASSLDRGLGTEAFF
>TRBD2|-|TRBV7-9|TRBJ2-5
TGTGCCAGCAGGGCGGATCGGACTAGCGCCCAAGAGACCCAGTACTTC
CASRADRTSAQETQYF
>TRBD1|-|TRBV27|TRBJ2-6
TGTGCCAGCAGCCCGACAGGGTCTGGGGCCAACGTCCTGACTTTC
CASSPTGSGANVLTF
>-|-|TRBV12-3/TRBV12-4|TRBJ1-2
TGTGCCAGCAGCGACACCAGCTATGGCTACACCTTC
CASSDTSYGYTF
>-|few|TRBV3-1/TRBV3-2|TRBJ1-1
TGTGCCAGCAGCCAAGATACGGGGACTGAAGCTTTCTTT
CASSQDTGTEAFF
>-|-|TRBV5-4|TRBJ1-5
TGTGCCAGCAGCCTAGCAGGTTACAATCAGCCCCAGCATTTT
CASSLAGYNQPQHF
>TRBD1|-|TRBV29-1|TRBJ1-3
TGCAGCGTTGAAGACCAGGGGGGCTCTGGAAACACCATATATTTT
CSVEDQGGSGNTIYF
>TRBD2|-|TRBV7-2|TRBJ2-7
TGTGCCAGCAGCCCACTAGCGGGCGAATACGAGCAGTACTTC
CASSPLAGEYEQYF
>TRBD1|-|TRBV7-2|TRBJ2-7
TGTGCCAGCAGCCTACCGACCTGGACAGGGGGCCACGAGCAGTACTTC
CASSLPTWTGGHEQYF
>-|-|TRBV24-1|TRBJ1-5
TGTGCCACCAGTGATGCCAGGTTGGGTCAGCCCCAGCATTTT
CATSDARLGQPQHF
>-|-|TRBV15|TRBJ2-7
TGTGCCACCAGCAGAGAGCCCGTTGCTAGCTACGAGCAGTACTTC
CATSREPVASYEQYF
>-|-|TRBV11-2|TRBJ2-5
TGTGCCAGCAGCTTTTACGAGGGAGAGACCCAGTACTTC
CASSFYEGETQYF
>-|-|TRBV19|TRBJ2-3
TGTGCCAGTAGCCTGACTAACACAGATACGCAGTATTTT
CASSLTNTDTQYF
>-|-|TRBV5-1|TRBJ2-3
TGCGCCAGCAGCAACGGACAGATCACAGATACGCAGTATTTT
CASSNGQITDTQYF
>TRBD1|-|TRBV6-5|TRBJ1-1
TGTGCCAGCAGTAGTGGACAGGGAGCGAACACTGAAGCTTTCTTT
CASSSGQGANTEAFF